These 26 T cell receptor beta chains came from one sample sequenced in a study of T cell responses to AZD1222 COVID-19 vaccine. TCRdb's table, derived via immunoSEQ multiplex PCR, lists solely in-frame clones and lacks some. The sample records roughly 140,000 clones, roughly 90% being singletons. The material was peripheral blood, obtained 28 days after the second AZD1222 dose. The receptors originated from an adult who received the AZD1222 COVID-19 vaccine.

The chain employs TRBV4-1 and TRBJ1-1; 9 bases are a match to TRBD1. The CDR3 runs to 15 residues. The J segment lost 2 bases and the V segment lost 4 bases, leaving 5 bases of the junction unmatched. Germline CDR1 reads MGHRA; CDR2 reads YSYEKL. The CDR3 sequence is CASSPGTGINTEAFF. The CDR3 bases are TGCGCCAGCAGCCCGGGGACAGGGATCAACACTGAAGCTTTCTTT.

This chain joins TRBV4-2 and TRBJ2-3; 8 bases fit TRBD2. The CDR3 has 17 residues. V shed 3 bases and J 5 bases; nucleotides not matched to a gene: 13. CDR1 and CDR2 (germline): LGHNA, YNFKEQ. The CDR3 DNA reads TGTGCCAGCAGCCAGGGGGCGGGAGGTTACGAGGGAGATACGCAGTATTTT. This translates into CASSQGAGGYEGDTQYF.

The rearrangement uses TRBV30 and TRBJ1-2; possibly TRBD1 for D (5 bases). Trimming left V 0 bases short and J 5 bases short, with 13 bases between. CDR1 is GTSNPN, CDR2 SVGIG, per germline (reference sequence). CDR3 length equals 14 residues. CDR3 in amino acids: CAWSVSGTAYGYTF. CDR3 nucleotide sequence: TGTGCCTGGAGTGTATCTGGGACGGCTTATGGCTACACCTTC.

This clone was counted between two and nine times. The V call is TRBV19, the J call TRBJ2-7; 12 bases align to TRBD2. V was clipped by 9 bases and J by 1 base; unmatched bases: 1. Per the germline V gene, CDR1 is LNHDA and CDR2 is SQIVND (reference sequence). There are 13 residues in the CDR3. This CDR3 is CASGTSGSYEQYF. The CDR3 region has the DNA TGTGCCAGCGGGACTAGCGGGTCCTACGAGCAGTACTTC.

This clone was counted between two and nine times. The chain uses TRBV6-5 and TRBJ2-1; 8 nucleotides line up with TRBD1. CDR1 and CDR2 (germline): MNHEY, SVGAGI. CDR3 length: 12 amino acids. The trim removed 5 bases at V and 8 bases at J, leaving 2 bases unmatched. In nucleotides, the CDR3 is TGTGCCAGCAGTAGACAGGGGTATGAGCAGTTCTTC. It codes for CASSRQGYEQFF.

This chain joins TRBV4-3 and TRBJ2-7; D not certain. With 3 bases removed from V and 3 bases from J, the gap between germline ends came to 12 bases. Germline V gene sequence: CDR1 LGHNA, CDR2 YSLEER. This CDR3 spans 14 amino acids. CDR3 sequence (DNA): TGCGCCAGCAGCCACGCAATGGCCGACTACGAGCAGTACTTC. Encoded protein: CASSHAMADYEQYF.

The rearrangement links TRBV7-9 to TRBJ2-1, with a weak D call TRBD1 (5 bases). Looked up from germline, CDR1 is SEHNR and CDR2 is FQNEAQ (reference sequence). The V end was cut by 4 bases, the J end by 1 base, with 8 bases between. This CDR3 is built from 14 residues. The CDR3 sequence is CASSSDTSYNEQFF. As DNA, the CDR3 is TGTGCCAGCAGCTCGGACACGTCCTACAATGAGCAGTTCTTC.

The V gene is TRBV6-5, the J gene TRBJ1-6; D is unresolved. V lost 0 bases and J 7 bases, leaving 10 bases between the germline ends. Germline lookup yields CDR1 MNHEY and CDR2 SVGAGI. The CDR3 runs to 15 residues. DNA for the CDR3: TGTGCCAGCAGTTACTCGAACACGGGGAATTCACCCCTCCACTTT. Translation: CASSYSNTGNSPLHF.

The genes are TRBV5-8 and TRBJ1-3, with a tentative D call TRBD1 (5 bases). This CDR3 is built from 16 residues. CDR1 SGHTS and CDR2 YDEGEE come from the germline V gene. Trimming left V 3 bases short and J 0 bases short, with 13 bases between. Here the CDR3 DNA reads TGTGCCAGCAGCTCCTACAGGATCGACTCTGGAAACACCATATATTTT. This encodes CASSSYRIDSGNTIYF.

The J gene is TRBJ1-6, the V gene TRBV10-1, with a possible D match to TRBD1 (5 bases). Germline-derived CDR1 and CDR2 are WNHNN and SYGVQD (reference sequence). The germline V and J ends were trimmed by 10 bases and 7 bases, with 14 bases remaining between them. CDR3 length: 13 amino acids. The CDR3 sequence is CATQRQLNSPLHF. Here the CDR3 DNA reads TGCGCCACCCAAAGACAGCTAAATTCACCCCTCCACTTT.

The chain carries TRBV20-1 and TRBJ2-7, with 10 bases matching TRBD2. The CDR3 is 15 residues long. The junction had 7 bases not matched to a gene; V was cut back by 3 bases and J by 2 bases. The germline gives CDR1 DFQATT, CDR2 SNEGSKA (reference sequence). The CDR3 sequence: CSASMASGGPYEQYV. The CDR3 DNA follows: TGCAGTGCTAGTATGGCTAGCGGGGGCCCCTACGAGCAGTACGTC.

The chain combines TRBV5-1 with TRBJ2-3, with TRBD1 matching over 10 bases. The CDR3 extends over 15 amino acids. Germline V lookup: CDR1 SGHRS, CDR2 YFSETQ. J gave up 4 bases and V 0 bases, and 2 bases lay outside the gene matches. CDR3 coding DNA: TGCGCCAGCAGCTTGGAGGGACAGGGGCCAGATACGCAGTATTTT. Translation: CASSLEGQGPDTQYF.

Comment on this clone: A junction boundary mismatches the germline segment, possibly from a read error. V and J are TRBV24-1 and TRBJ2-1, with 7 bases matching TRBD1. The V gene's germline CDR1 is KGHDR and CDR2 SFDVKD. The CDR3 totals 15 residues. The CDR3 nucleotides are TGTGCCACCAGTCATTTCAGCTCAGGGGGTCTTGAGCAGTTCTTC. This gives the protein CATSHFSSGGLEQFF.

J is TRBJ1-2 and V is TRBV21-1. TRBV21-1 is termed a pseudogene. The CDR3 covers 14 residues. The CDR3 sequence is CASRKRVVNSGYTF. DNA of the CDR3: TGTGCCAGCAGGAAAAGGGTAGTCAACTCTGGCTACACCTTC.

This chain uses TRBV6-5 with TRBJ2-5, with D maybe TRBD1 (6 bases). The CDR3 loop spans 14 amino acids. From germline, CDR1 is MNHEY and CDR2 SVGAGI. The V end was cut by 2 bases, the J end by 3 bases, with 10 bases between. CDR3 protein: CASSYGTPEETQYF. In DNA form, the CDR3 reads TGTGCCAGCAGTTACGGGACACCTGAAGAGACCCAGTACTTC.

This chain uses TRBV5-8 with TRBJ1-5; 8 nucleotides line up with TRBD1. The V gene's germline CDR1 is SGHTS and CDR2 YDEGEE. Trimming at V came to 3 bases and at J to 1 base, leaving 9 bases not matched to a gene. This CDR3 is 17 amino acids long. CDR3 sequence: CASSWGQGAMSNQPQHF. The CDR3 nucleotides read TGTGCCAGCAGCTGGGGGCAGGGGGCGATGAGCAATCAGCCCCAGCATTTT. Combining the CDR3 with reference TRBV5-8 and TRBJ1-5 gives the whole variable domain EAGVTQSPTHLIKTRGQQATLRCSPISGHTSVYWYQQALGLGLQFLLWYDEGEERNRGNFPPRFSGRQFPNYSSELNVNALELEDSALYLCASSWGQGAMSNQPQHFGDGTRLSIL.

The genes are TRBV18 and TRBJ2-7; 12 nucleotides agree with TRBD1. The germline gives CDR1 KGHSH, CDR2 LQKENI. Germline trimming cut 5 bases from V and 6 bases from J; bases unmatched to any gene: 5. This CDR3 spans 14 amino acids. The CDR3 nucleotides read TGTGCCAGCTCAAAGGGGACAGGGGGCGGCGAGCAGTACGTC. The encoded protein is CASSKGTGGGEQYV.

The chain employs TRBV6-2 or TRBV6-3 and TRBJ2-5; D unresolved. The germline V and J ends were trimmed by 2 bases and 4 bases, with 8 bases remaining between them. Germline loops: CDR1 MNHEY, CDR2 SVGEGT. The CDR3 sequence is 13 residues long. The CDR3 region is CASSYLVGETQYF. The DNA for the CDR3 is TGTGCCAGCAGTTACCTGGTGGGAGAGACCCAGTACTTC.

This clone appeared once. The J gene is TRBJ2-3, the V gene TRBV7-6; 8 bases line up with TRBD2. The CDR3 length is 16 residues. Germline CDR1 reads SGHVS; CDR2 reads FNYEAQ. The J segment lost 3 bases and the V segment lost 1 base, leaving 6 bases of the junction unmatched. The CDR3 coding sequence is TGTGCCAGCAGCTTAGTGGCGGGGGGCCATACAGATACGCAGTATTTT. It is translated as CASSLVAGGHTDTQYF.

The rearrangement uses TRBV2 and TRBJ1-1; D not certain. The germline V and J ends were trimmed by 6 bases and 4 bases, with 12 bases remaining between them. The CDR3 is made up of 13 amino acids. Germline CDR1 is SNHLY and CDR2 is FYNNEI. Here the CDR3 DNA reads TGTGCCAGCAGAGGCAGGTCGGGCACTGAAGCTTTCTTT. This codes for CASRGRSGTEAFF.

J is TRBJ1-2 and V is TRBV6-2 or TRBV6-3; D may be TRBD1 (5 bases). The ends were cut back, 2 bases at V and 6 bases at J, with 16 bases in the middle. CDR3 length: 15 amino acids. Germline CDR1 is MNHEY and CDR2 is SVGEGT. The CDR3 bases are TGTGCCAGCAGTTACCCCCCGCTAGGGGCGGATGGCTACACCTTC. Its protein product is CASSYPPLGADGYTF.

This chain joins TRBV2 and TRBJ1-2; D unresolved. In germline, CDR1 is SNHLY, CDR2 FYNNEI. This CDR3 is built from 10 residues. V shed 8 bases and J shed 7 bases, with 8 bases lying between them. The CDR3 region has the DNA TGTGCCAGCCGCCTCCGTGGCTACACCTTC. It encodes CASRLRGYTF.

The V gene is TRBV5-3, the J gene TRBJ1-1; D is undetermined. TRBV5-3 is an ORF, and what it does is uncertain. The CDR3 sequence is 15 residues long. The V gene lost 0 bases and the J gene lost 1 base, with 10 bases spanning the gap. The CDR3 spells CARSLVRDQNTEAFF. DNA of the CDR3: TGTGCCAGAAGCTTGGTGAGGGATCAGAACACTGAAGCTTTCTTT.

J is TRBJ2-7 and V is TRBV11-2, with 8 bases aligning to TRBD1. CDR3 size: 16 residues. Germline CDR1 SGHAT, CDR2 FQNNGV. V was pared by 1 base and J by 4 bases, with 9 bases of the junction left unmatched. The CDR3 DNA reads TGTGCCAGCAGCTTAGGAGGGCCAGGGGGCGGGTACGAGCAGTACTTC. Its translation is CASSLGGPGGGYEQYF.

The rearrangement joins TRBV5-1 to TRBJ1-6; 10 bases fit TRBD1. With V trimmed by 4 bases and J by 2 bases, 3 bases remained unmatched. Germline V gene data show CDR1 as SGHRS and CDR2 as YFSETQ. The CDR3 has 16 amino acids. The CDR3 here is CASSGGQGTYNSPLHF. DNA for the CDR3: TGCGCCAGCAGCGGGGGACAGGGGACCTATAATTCACCCCTCCACTTT.

To note about this clone: The same CDR3 arises from other DNA sequences in this sample as well. The chain recombines TRBV7-9 with TRBJ1-5, with D unresolved. Trimming took 1 base from V and 4 from J, leaving 8 bases between them. The CDR3 has 14 residues. Germline V gene sequence: CDR1 SEHNR, CDR2 FQNEAQ (reference sequence). CDR3 sequence: CASSLGGVNQPQHF. The DNA of the CDR3 is TGTGCCAGCAGCTTAGGGGGTGTTAATCAGCCCCAGCATTTT.